A selection of T cell receptor beta chains follows, all from one sample in a study of T cells in Graves' hyperthyroidism and ophthalmopathy. TCRdb recomputed calls from the multiplex PCR reads with MiXCR, one row per CDR3 protein. The sample lists about 530,000 distinct CDR3 sequences; 15% to 20% were seen once. The sequenced sample consisted of blood. These TCRs come from a woman aged 18-29 years with Graves' ophthalmopathy. CDR3s include the opening cysteine and the closing phenylalanine or tryptophan. D genes are given only for firm matches. Size is omitted from some rows. Given values are once, few, many or a class for expanded clones.

CASSLGGGEQYF,TGTGCCAGCAGCTTAGGTGGTGGCGAGCAGTACTTC,TRBJ2-7,TRBV12-3/TRBV12-4,-,many
CAWSFRTSGRTGELFF,TGTGCCTGGAGTTTTCGGACTAGCGGGAGGACCGGGGAGCTGTTTTTT,TRBJ2-2,TRBV30,TRBD2,many
CASRPAGGTDTQYF,TGTGCCAGCAGACCGGCGGGGGGCACAGATACGCAGTATTTT,TRBJ2-3,TRBV12-3/TRBV12-4,TRBD2,many
CASTPGLAGANSYEQYF,TGTGCCAGCACCCCGGGACTAGCGGGAGCGAACTCCTACGAGCAGTACTTC,TRBJ2-7,TRBV7-9,TRBD2,-
CASKQGATTSNQPQHF,TGTGCCAGCAAACAGGGGGCGACCACCTCCAATCAGCCCCAGCATTTT,TRBJ1-5,TRBV6-1,TRBD1,many
CASSLGVSSYEQYF,TGTGCCAGCAGCTTAGGAGTAAGCTCCTACGAGCAGTACTTC,TRBJ2-7,TRBV7-8,-,many
CASVGQNYNEQFF,TGTGCCAGCGTGGGACAGAATTACAATGAGCAGTTCTTC,TRBJ2-1,TRBV6-1,TRBD1,-
CASSYGGPDGYTF,TGTGCCAGCAGTTACGGGGGGCCGGATGGCTACACCTTC,TRBJ1-2,TRBV6-5,-,few
CSVHRARTDTQYF,TGCAGCGTTCACAGGGCCCGCACAGATACGCAGTATTTT,TRBJ2-3,TRBV29-1,-,few
CASSLPEDLNEQFF,TGTGCCAGCAGTTTACCTGAGGACCTTAATGAGCAGTTCTTC,TRBJ2-1,TRBV28,-,-
CSAVRGSARNTEAFF,TGCAGTGCTGTCCGGGGGTCTGCGAGGAACACTGAAGCTTTCTTT,TRBJ1-1,TRBV20-1,-,many
CASSGQLATPQNIQYF,TGTGCCAGCAGCGGCCAACTAGCGACGCCACAAAACATTCAGTACTTC,TRBJ2-4,TRBV7-2,TRBD2,few
CASSFAGANSPLHF,TGTGCCAGCAGTTTTGCAGGAGCTAATTCACCCCTCCACTTT,TRBJ1-6,TRBV27,-,few
CASTQGDRFEKLFF,TGTGCCAGCACCCAAGGGGACAGATTCGAAAAACTGTTTTTT,TRBJ1-4,TRBV6-1,TRBD1,-
CSVLRRDSWHTEAFF,TGCAGCGTTTTACGGCGGGATAGTTGGCACACTGAAGCTTTCTTT,TRBJ1-1,TRBV29-1,-,few
CASSFLGVSYEQYF,TGTGCCAGCAGCTTCCTGGGAGTCTCCTACGAGCAGTACTTC,TRBJ2-7,TRBV7-2,-,few
CASSFAGSLNYGYTF,TGCGCCAGCAGCTTTGCCGGATCCTTGAACTATGGCTACACCTTC,TRBJ1-2,TRBV5-1,-,many
CASSGLGREQFF,TGTGCCAGCAGCGGACTAGGGAGAGAGCAGTTCTTC,TRBJ2-1,TRBV12-3/TRBV12-4,TRBD2,-
CASSYVQGAPYEQYF,TGTGCCAGCAGTTACGTGCAGGGGGCCCCCTACGAGCAGTACTTC,TRBJ2-7,TRBV6-5,TRBD1,many
CASSGTSGAPDTQYF,TGTGCCAGCAGTGGAACTAGCGGGGCCCCAGATACGCAGTATTTT,TRBJ2-3,TRBV6-4,TRBD2,few
CASSSSGEGYTF,TGTGCCAGCAGTTCATCAGGGGAGGGCTACACCTTC,TRBJ1-2,TRBV28,-,-
CASSLAGGANYNEQFF,TGCGCCAGCAGCTTGGCCGGGGGGGCCAACTACAATGAGCAGTTCTTC,TRBJ2-1,TRBV5-1,TRBD2,many
CASSATGTGGPETQYF,TGTGCCAGCAGCGCTACCGGGACAGGGGGCCCGGAGACCCAGTACTTC,TRBJ2-5,TRBV7-9,TRBD1,-
CASSEQGYSGNTIYF,TGTGCCAGCAGTGAACAGGGGTACTCTGGAAACACCATATATTTT,TRBJ1-3,TRBV6-2/TRBV6-3,TRBD1,few
CASSFGSRVVGTDTQYF,TGCGCCAGCAGCTTTGGTTCGCGGGTAGTTGGCACAGATACGCAGTATTTT,TRBJ2-3,TRBV5-1,-,-
CASGPGSKGYGYTF,TGTGCCAGCGGGCCGGGATCCAAGGGGTATGGCTACACCTTC,TRBJ1-2,TRBV28,-,-
CASTMGGTAYEQYF,TGTGCCAGCACCATGGGGGGGACGGCCTACGAGCAGTACTTC,TRBJ2-7,TRBV28,TRBD2,few
CASSLRQGFNYGYTF,TGTGCCAGCAGCTTGCGGCAGGGGTTTAACTATGGCTACACCTTC,TRBJ1-2,TRBV5-8,-,many